These 18 T cell receptor beta chains were sequenced from one sample in a study of OX40 agonist ivuxolimab in advanced cancers. TCRdb's copy holds only in-frame clones and misses some; the assay was immunoSEQ multiplex PCR. The repertoire consists of just over 60,000 clones, with less than 95% occurring once and the leading ten covering 9.5% to 15%. Material: CD4+ or CD8+ T cells sorted from blood, obtained in a trial of the OX40 agonist ivuxolimab. Receptor source: an adult with an advanced solid tumor such as melanoma, head and neck, liver or kidney cancer.

The chain joins TRBV10-3 to TRBJ2-1; D is possibly TRBD1 or TRBD2 (5 bases each). The germline V gene encodes CDR1 ENHRY and CDR2 SYGVKD. The germline V and J ends were trimmed by 7 bases and 4 bases, with 14 bases remaining between them. The CDR3 covers 14 residues. CDR3 in amino acids: CAITTGTTYNEQFF. In nucleotides, the CDR3 is TGTGCCATCACGACCGGGACCACTTACAATGAGCAGTTCTTC.

This sequence joins TRBV7-2 and TRBJ2-7; 7 bases map to TRBD1. This CDR3 has 15 residues. The germline V gene has CDR1 SGHTA and CDR2 FQGNSA. V lost 2 bases, J lost 2 bases, and 6 bases stayed unmatched. The CDR3 DNA is TGTGCCAGCAGCTTACTTGGACAGGAAACCTACGAGCAGTACTTC. It specifies CASSLLGQETYEQYF.

This chain uses TRBV7-2 with TRBJ2-2; no definite D call. V dropped 1 base and J dropped 3 bases, with 3 bases sitting between them. Germline CDR1 is SGHTA and CDR2 is FQGNSA. The CDR3 sequence is 13 residues long. The CDR3 nucleotides are TGTGCCAGCAGCTTAGAACACACCGGGGAGCTGTTTTTT. Protein product: CASSLEHTGELFF. Complete variable domain (other parts from reference TRBV7-2 and TRBJ2-2): GAGVSQSPSNKVTEKGKDVELRCDPISGHTALYWYRQSLGQGLEFLIYFQGNSAPDKSGLPSDRFSAERTGGSVSTLTIQRTQQEDSAVYLCASSLEHTGELFFGEGSRLTVL.

The CDR3, as DNA: TGCAGCGTTGAAGATCGCCGAGGCGGGAGGCAGGCTGAGCAGTTCTTC. This encodes CSVEDRRGGRQAEQFF. This chain uses TRBV29-1 with TRBJ2-1; 8 bases map to TRBD2. After removal of 0 bases from V and 9 bases from J, the junction contained 13 bases not matched to a gene. The V gene's germline CDR1 is SQVTM and CDR2 ANQGSEA. The CDR3 consists of 16 residues.

V usage is TRBV7-4 and J usage is TRBJ2-1; possibly TRBD2 for D (6 bases). The CDR3 is made up of 15 amino acids. The germline V and J ends were trimmed by 5 bases and 1 base, with 12 bases remaining between them. Per germline, CDR1 SGHVT and CDR2 SQSDAQ. The CDR3: CASSEGGASYNEQFF. DNA of the CDR3: TGTGCCAGCAGCGAGGGCGGGGCTTCCTACAATGAGCAGTTCTTC.

The chain combines TRBV28 with TRBJ2-1, with 8 nucleotides matching TRBD1. The CDR3 sequence is 15 residues long. Looked up from germline, CDR1 is MDHEN and CDR2 is SYDVKM. The junction had 13 bases not matched to a gene; V was cut back by 6 bases and J by 9 bases. The CDR3 coding sequence is TGTGCCAGCAGCCTGACAGGGGTCTCATGGACTGAGCAGTTCTTC. This sequence encodes CASSLTGVSWTEQFF.

On this clone itself: At one of its ends the junction is not consistent with the germline gene, which may arise from a read error. The V call is TRBV27, the J call TRBJ2-1, with 7 bases matching TRBD2. CDR1 and CDR2 from the germline V gene are MNHEY and SMNVEV (reference sequence). The CDR3 loop spans 16 amino acids. CDR3 protein: CASSLSSGGSYNEQFF. CDR3 sequence (DNA): TGTGCCAGCAGTCTATCTAGCGGAGGCTCCTACAATGAGCAGTTCTTC.

The chain couples TRBV6-1 to TRBJ2-7, with a tentative D call TRBD2 (6 bases). Germline lookup yields CDR1 MNHNS and CDR2 SASEGT. This CDR3 comprises 17 residues. Deletions cut 1 base from V and 6 bases from J, with 22 bases between. CDR3 coding DNA: TGTGCCAGCAGTGAAGAAGGAGGGAATCTTCGTTCGGGCGAGCAGTACTTC. Amino acid sequence: CASSEEGGNLRSGEQYF.

The rearrangement joins TRBV11-3 to TRBJ2-3; D unclear. The germline V gene encodes CDR1 SGHNT and CDR2 YENEEA. This CDR3 region has 13 residues. The V gene lost 6 bases and the J gene lost 6 bases, with 13 bases spanning the gap. For the CDR3, the DNA is TGTGCCAGCAGGCCTCTAGTTTCGGATACGCAGTATTTT. Protein: CASRPLVSDTQYF.

V and J are TRBV5-5 and TRBJ2-2; TRBD1 or TRBD2 may be the D gene (5 bases each). The CDR3 loop spans 14 amino acids. Germline loops: CDR1 SGHKS, CDR2 YYEKEE (reference sequence). V lost 2 bases and J lost 7, with 12 bases in between. Here the CDR3 reads CASSLSVGDGELFF. The CDR3, as DNA: TGTGCCAGCAGCTTATCAGTGGGGGACGGGGAGCTGTTTTTT.

This clone is a singleton in its sample. This chain joins TRBV27 and TRBJ2-7; TRBD2 aligns across 9 bases. Germline CDR1 reads MNHEY; CDR2 reads SMNVEV (reference sequence). Losses at the gene ends were 5 bases for V and 4 bases for J; bases not matched to a gene: 6. The CDR3 is 14 residues long. The CDR3 DNA follows: TGTGCCAGCAGTCGAAACGGACTAGCGTACGAGCAGTACTTC. Its translation is CASSRNGLAYEQYF.

This clone was observed a few times. This rearrangement joins TRBV11-2 to TRBJ2-7; 8 nucleotides line up with TRBD2. CDR1 and CDR2 from the germline V gene are SGHAT and FQNNGV. With 2 bases clipped from V and 0 bases from J, the junction kept 3 bases outside the gene matches. The CDR3 loop spans 15 amino acids. The CDR3 DNA follows: TGTGCCAGCAGCTTAAGTAGCGGGGACTCCTACGAGCAGTACTTC. Protein: CASSLSSGDSYEQYF.

The chain has TRBV4-3 and TRBJ1-6; possibly TRBD1 for D (5 bases). Trimming shortened V by 0 bases and J by 10 bases, and 16 bases separated the two germline ends. CDR3 size: 16 residues. Germline V lookup: CDR1 LGHNA, CDR2 YSLEER. The CDR3 loop is CASSQDLAQGYSPLHF. CDR3 nucleotides: TGCGCCAGCAGCCAAGATCTGGCCCAGGGTTACTCACCCCTCCACTTT.

The V call is TRBV15, the J call TRBJ2-7, with D unresolved. The V gene's germline CDR1 is LNHNV and CDR2 YYDKDF (reference sequence). The CDR3 consists of 14 residues. V shed 6 bases and J shed 3 bases, with 15 bases lying between them. The CDR3 reads CATSTSVEHYEQYF. The CDR3 DNA reads as TGTGCCACCAGTACGTCGGTGGAGCACTACGAGCAGTACTTC. Supplemented by reference TRBV15 and TRBJ2-7, the full variable domain reads DAMVIQNPRYQVTQFGKPVTLSCSQTLNHNVMYWYQQKSSQAPKLLFHYYDKDFNNEADTPDNFQSRRPNTSFCFLDIRSPGLGDTAMYLCATSTSVEHYEQYFGPGTRLTVT.

The rearrangement joins TRBV5-1 to TRBJ2-1, with 7 bases aligning to TRBD2. Germline CDR1 and CDR2: SGHRS and YFSETQ. With V trimmed by 5 bases and J by 4 bases, 12 bases remained unmatched. There are 16 residues in the CDR3. The CDR3 loop is CASSYLEGGSYNEQFF. The CDR3 bases are TGCGCCAGCAGTTACTTGGAGGGCGGGAGTTACAATGAGCAGTTCTTC.

The rearrangement joins TRBV4-1 to TRBJ2-7; a weak D match, TRBD2 (6 bases). This CDR3 has 13 residues. V lost 5 bases to trimming and J lost 4 bases, with 12 bases between them. The germline V gene has CDR1 MGHRA and CDR2 YSYEKL. For the CDR3, the DNA is TGCGCCAGCAGCTTGGGCCGGGGGTACGAGCAGTACTTC. Residues: CASSLGRGYEQYF.

The gene calls are TRBV9 and TRBJ2-7; 7 bases are a match to TRBD1. This CDR3 region has 14 residues. Germline V lookup: CDR1 SGDLS, CDR2 YYNGEE. J was trimmed by 2 bases and V by 5 bases; bases with no gene match: 7. In nucleotides, the CDR3 is TGTGCCAGCAGTACCACCGGGACAGCCTACGAGCAGTACTTC. Translating gives CASSTTGTAYEQYF.

The chain couples TRBV11-3 to TRBJ1-3, with 9 positions matching TRBD1. CDR3 length: 15 amino acids. J was trimmed by 0 bases and V by 5 bases; bases with no gene match: 2. CDR1 SGHNT and CDR2 YENEEA come from the germline V gene. CDR3 region: CASSGTGYSGNTIYF. In nucleotides, the CDR3 is TGTGCCAGCAGCGGGACAGGGTACTCTGGAAACACCATATATTTT.